This T cell receptor (beta chain) is drawn from a study of blood T cell repertoires in COVID-19. At the level of the study: The study drew acute and convalescent COVID-19 samples from the United States, Italy and Spain. Sample material is recorded as cDNA or gDNA derived from T cells, B-cell-depleted T cells, or PBMCs.

Germline V gene sequence: CDR1 MDHEN, CDR2 SYDVKM. V gave up 3 bases and J gave up 7 bases, with 16 bases separating them. The CDR3 totals 15 residues. Original analysis: Amplifying reference gene primers gave estimates of nucleated cell counts. Generated by immunoSEQ multiplex PCR, the TCRdb table keeps only in-frame clones and is missing some. V, J and clone size are taken as reported in that table, and D and trimming were inferred from the DNA itself. Here the sample spans 130,000 or so clones, roughly four fifths being singletons. The chain joins TRBV28 to TRBJ1-5; tentatively, D is TRBD1 (6 bases). This sequence originates from a human donor in a cohort sampled during active COVID-19. What was sequenced was peripheral blood. CDR3: CASSFMYRASQPQHF. CDR3 sequence (DNA): TGTGCCAGCAGTTTCATGTACAGGGCAAGCCAGCCCCAGCATTTT.